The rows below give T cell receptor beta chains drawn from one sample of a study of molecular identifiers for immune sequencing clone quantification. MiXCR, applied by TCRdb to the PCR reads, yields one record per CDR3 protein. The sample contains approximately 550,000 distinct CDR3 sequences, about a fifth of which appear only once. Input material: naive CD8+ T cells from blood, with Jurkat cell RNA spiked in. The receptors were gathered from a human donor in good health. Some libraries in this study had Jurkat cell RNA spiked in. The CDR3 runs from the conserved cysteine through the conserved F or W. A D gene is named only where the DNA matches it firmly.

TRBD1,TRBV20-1,CSARDYTGGRNEAFF
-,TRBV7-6,CASSFGTYGDEQYF
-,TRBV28,CASSYSLRADTQYF
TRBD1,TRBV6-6,CASSGDRIFGEQYF
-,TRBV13,CASSLGGGAETQYF
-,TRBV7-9,CASSFQDVNTYGYTF
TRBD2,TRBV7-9,CASRGEGTSGWTDTQYF
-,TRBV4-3,CASSQDRGHSYGYTF
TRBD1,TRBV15,CATSNRGGQGSNEQFF
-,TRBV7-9,CASSPSPRPYEQYF
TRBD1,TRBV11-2,CASSLAPGTGKDEQFF
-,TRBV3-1,CASSQGVAVTKNIQYF
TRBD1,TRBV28,CASMGQSQETQYF
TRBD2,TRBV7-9,CASTSAGGPVDEQFF
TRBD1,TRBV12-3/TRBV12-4,CASITGDTGELFF
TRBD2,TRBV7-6,CASSLVAGGIKHGDTQYF
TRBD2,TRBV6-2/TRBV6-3,CASSYAGGTSDTQYF
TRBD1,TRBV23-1,CASSDGTVSNETQYF
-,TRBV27,CASSHGQHTEAFF
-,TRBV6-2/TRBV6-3,CASSPQFGNTIYF
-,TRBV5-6,CASSFGFDTEAFF
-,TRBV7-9,CASSFPGLTEAFF
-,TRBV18,CASSPPEVGELFF
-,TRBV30,CAWREGAGYGADTQYF
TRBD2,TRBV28,CASSLPDMSTGGARDEQYF
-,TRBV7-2,CASSAAMVDNEQFF
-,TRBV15,CATSGDEDPTLYNEQFF
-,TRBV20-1,CSASGYYEQYF
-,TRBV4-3,CASSQDSSAALETQYF
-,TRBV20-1,CSARDRRQVTYEQYF
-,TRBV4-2,CASSPSGGGTEAFF
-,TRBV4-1,CASSQGSGSTDTQYF
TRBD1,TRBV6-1,CASSEGTGGPYSNQPQHF
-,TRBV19,CATVGGITDTQYF
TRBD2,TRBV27,CASSGYGTSRDTQYF
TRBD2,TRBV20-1,CSATSGSSHEQYF
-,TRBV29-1,CSGWRQETQCF
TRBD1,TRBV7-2,CASSLGDSSGNTIYF
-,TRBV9,CASSPSGVDTEAFF
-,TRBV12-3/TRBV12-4,CASRAGVGLDTQYF
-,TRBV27,CASSFTGSGQPQHF
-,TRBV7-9,CASSLEGPGKNIQYF
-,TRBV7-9,CASGLTESGDTQYF
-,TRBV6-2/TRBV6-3,CASSHGDYYEQYF
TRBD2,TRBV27,CASSLRTRIYNEQFF